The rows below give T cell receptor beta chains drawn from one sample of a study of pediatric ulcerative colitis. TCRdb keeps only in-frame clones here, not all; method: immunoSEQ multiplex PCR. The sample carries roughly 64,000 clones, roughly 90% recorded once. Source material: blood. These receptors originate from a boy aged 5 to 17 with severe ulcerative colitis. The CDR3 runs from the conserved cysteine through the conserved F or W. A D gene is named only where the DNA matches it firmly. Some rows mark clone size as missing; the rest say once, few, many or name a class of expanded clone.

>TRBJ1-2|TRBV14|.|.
CASSLQGVNYGYTF
TGTGCCAGCAGCCTACAGGGTGTGAACTATGGCTACACCTTC
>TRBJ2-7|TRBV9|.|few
CASSAGDWTMGEQYF
TGTGCCAGCAGCGCGGGAGACTGGACGATGGGGGAGCAGTACTTC
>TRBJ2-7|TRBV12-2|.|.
CASRLANEQYF
TGTGCAAGTCGCTTAGCGAATGAGCAGTACTTC
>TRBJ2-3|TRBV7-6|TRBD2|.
CASRRTSGSADTQYF
TGTGCCAGCAGACGTACTAGCGGGAGTGCAGATACGCAGTATTTT
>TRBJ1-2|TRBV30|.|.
CAWSLLYGYTF
TGTGCCTGGAGCCTCCTCTATGGCTACACCTTC
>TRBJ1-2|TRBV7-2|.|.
CASSLVAEDYGYTF
TGTGCCAGCAGCTTAGTGGCAGAAGACTATGGCTACACCTTC
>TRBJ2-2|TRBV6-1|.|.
CASMVVPASPGELFF
TGTGCCAGCATGGTAGTGCCCGCTAGTCCCGGGGAGCTGTTTTTT
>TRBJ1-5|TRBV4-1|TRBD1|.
CASSQVVGTGALNQPQHF
TGCGCCAGCAGCCAAGTCGTCGGGACAGGGGCCCTCAATCAGCCCCAGCATTTT
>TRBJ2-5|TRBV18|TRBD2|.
CASSPVLAGDGETQYF
TGTGCCAGCTCACCGGTGCTAGCGGGAGACGGAGAGACCCAGTACTTC
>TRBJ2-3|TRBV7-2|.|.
CASSFRVGESGTDTQYF
TGTGCCAGCAGCTTCAGAGTGGGGGAGTCGGGGACAGATACGCAGTATTTT
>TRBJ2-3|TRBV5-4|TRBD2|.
CASSYLMGGSTDTQYF
TGTGCCAGCAGCTACTTAATGGGAGGGTCCACAGATACGCAGTATTTT
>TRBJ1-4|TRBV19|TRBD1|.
CASKPGQGFSNEKLFF
TGTGCCAGTAAGCCGGGACAGGGGTTTTCTAATGAAAAACTGTTTTTT
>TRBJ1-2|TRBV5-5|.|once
CASSYTIGGRSVGTF
TGTGCCAGCAGCTATACAATAGGAGGGCGGTCGGTAGGCACCTTC
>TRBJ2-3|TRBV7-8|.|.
CASSLGGASGDTQYF
TGTGCCAGCAGCTTAGGAGGGGCTTCCGGTGATACGCAGTATTTT
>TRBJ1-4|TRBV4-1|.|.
CASSQFTHPPRIPGRQKLFF
TGCGCCAGCAGCCAATTCACTCACCCCCCTCGGATCCCGGGAAGGCAAAAACTGTTTTTT
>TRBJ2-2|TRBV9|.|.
CASSGGVAGELFF
TGTGCCAGCAGCGGCGGGGTCGCCGGGGAGCTGTTTTTT
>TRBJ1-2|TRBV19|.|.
CASSIPGGLSYGYTF
TGTGCCAGTAGTATCCCGGGGGGGTTGAGCTATGGCTACACCTTC
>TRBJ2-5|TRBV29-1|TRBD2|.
CSVAGLALEETQYF
TGCAGCGTTGCCGGACTAGCGTTAGAGGAGACCCAGTACTTC
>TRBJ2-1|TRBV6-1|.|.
CASSEFGNWRAEDNEQFF
TGTGCCAGCAGTGAATTTGGGAATTGGCGGGCTGAAGACAATGAGCAGTTCTTC
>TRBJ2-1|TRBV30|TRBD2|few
CAWSGPGLAVNEQFF
TGTGCCTGGAGTGGACCGGGACTAGCGGTGAATGAGCAGTTCTTC
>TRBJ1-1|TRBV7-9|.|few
CASSSGRGFTEAFF
TGTGCCAGCAGCTCGGGACGGGGGTTCACTGAAGCTTTCTTT
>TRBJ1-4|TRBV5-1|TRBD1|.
CASSSPRDRGLPTNEKLFF
TGCGCCAGCAGCTCACCCCGGGACAGGGGCCTTCCAACTAATGAAAAACTGTTTTTT
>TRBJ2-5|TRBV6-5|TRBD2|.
CASSRDSGRVETQYF
TGTGCCAGCAGCAGAGATAGCGGGAGGGTGGAGACCCAGTACTTC
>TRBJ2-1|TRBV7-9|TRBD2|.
CASSSQRLAGGPNEQFF
TGTGCCAGCAGCTCCCAACGACTAGCGGGAGGCCCCAATGAGCAGTTCTTC